This note documents a single T cell receptor (beta chain) sequence. These data are taken from a study of shared clonotypes between healthy human individuals. The naive CD8 subset, CD45RO-negative cells positively selected for CCR7, excluded terminally differentiated effector memory CD45RA+ cells. Germline V gene sequence: CDR1 SEHNR, CDR2 FQNEAQ (reference sequence). The V segment lost 1 base and the J segment 7 bases; nucleotides outside the gene matches: 7. This CDR3 is 16 amino acids long. Produced via immunoSEQ multiplex PCR; TCRdb's table is partial and in-frame only. This sample has about 2 million clones; about 95% occur once, and the top ten carry 0.9% to 1.5%.

This receptor was identified in a man between 18 and 29 years old in good health. The V gene is TRBV7-9, the J gene TRBJ2-1, with 10 bases aligning to TRBD2. The sequencing sample was made of naive CD8+ T cells sorted from blood. CDR3 sequence reads: CASSLGLAGVGNEQFF. CDR3 DNA: TGTGCCAGCAGCTTAGGGCTAGCGGGAGTCGGGAATGAGCAGTTCTTC.